This TCR beta chain was identified in a study of blood T cells in healthy people across ages. CDR3 length equals 15 residues. CDR1 is SEHNR, CDR2 FQNEAQ, per germline (reference sequence). Trimming removed 1 base at V and 0 bases at J, with 10 bases between. The study's findings and limits: Donor CMV status was unknown, possibly confounding expanded clonotype changes.

Sample-barcoded 5' priming and a J-beta primer mix drove a second PCR of roughly 7 to 11 cycles. TCRdb independently ran MiXCR on the 5' RACE reads; one entry per CDR3 protein. The sample shows 890,000 or so distinct CDR3 sequences, around 62% of them seen only once. This clonotype was counted a few times. Antigen: not known. The sequence was obtained from a man aged 25 to 40 in good health. The rearrangement links TRBV7-9 to TRBJ2-7; perhaps TRBD1 as D (5 bases). Sequencing used blood. This CDR3 reads CASSLGQLSSYEQYF. DNA of the CDR3: TGTGCCAGCAGCTTAGGACAGTTGAGCTCCTACGAGCAGTACTTC.